This T cell receptor beta chain appears in the sequencing data of a study of cytomegalovirus exposure and HLA in healthy donors. Study observations and caveats: Across donors, most TCRs were seen rarely, yet some public ones were widespread.

This clone was detected only a few times. Its antigen remains unidentified. Clones were sequenced by immunoSEQ multiplex PCR, and TCRdb holds only the in-frame ones, with some missing. The sample shows some 130,000 clones, 85% to 90% of them seen only once. From germline, CDR1 is SGHTA and CDR2 FQGTGA. The CDR3 has 14 residues. The junction had 5 bases not matched to a gene; V was cut back by 4 bases and J by 3 bases. The TCR sequence derives from a woman between 18 and 29 years old in good health and CMV-seronegative. Material: PBMCs. The rearrangement joins TRBV7-3 to TRBJ1-2; the match to TRBD1 covers 7 bases. The CDR3 sequence: CASSSGQLDYGYTF. The DNA of the CDR3 is TGTGCCAGCAGCTCGGGACAGCTAGACTATGGCTACACCTTC.